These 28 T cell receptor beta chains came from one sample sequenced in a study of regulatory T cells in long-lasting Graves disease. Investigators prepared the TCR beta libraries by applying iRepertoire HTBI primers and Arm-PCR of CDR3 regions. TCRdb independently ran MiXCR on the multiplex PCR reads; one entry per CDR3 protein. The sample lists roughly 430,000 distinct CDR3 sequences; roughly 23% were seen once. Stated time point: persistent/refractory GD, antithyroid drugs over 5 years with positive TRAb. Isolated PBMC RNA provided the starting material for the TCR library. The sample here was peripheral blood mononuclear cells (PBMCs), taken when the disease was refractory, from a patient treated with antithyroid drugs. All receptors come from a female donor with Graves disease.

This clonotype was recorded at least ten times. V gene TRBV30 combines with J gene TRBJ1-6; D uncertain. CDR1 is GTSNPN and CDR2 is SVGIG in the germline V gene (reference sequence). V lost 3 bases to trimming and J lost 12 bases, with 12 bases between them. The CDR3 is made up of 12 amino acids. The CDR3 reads CAWRDKAGPLHF. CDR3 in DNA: TGTGCCTGGAGAGACAAGGCAGGACCCCTCCACTTT.

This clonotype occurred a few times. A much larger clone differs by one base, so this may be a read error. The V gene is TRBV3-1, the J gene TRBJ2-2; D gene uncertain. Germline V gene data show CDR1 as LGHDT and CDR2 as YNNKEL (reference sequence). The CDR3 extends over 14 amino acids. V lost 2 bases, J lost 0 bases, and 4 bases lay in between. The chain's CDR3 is CASSQTANTGELFF. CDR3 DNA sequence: TGTGCCAGCAGCCAAACAGCGAACACCGGGGAGCTGTTTTTT.

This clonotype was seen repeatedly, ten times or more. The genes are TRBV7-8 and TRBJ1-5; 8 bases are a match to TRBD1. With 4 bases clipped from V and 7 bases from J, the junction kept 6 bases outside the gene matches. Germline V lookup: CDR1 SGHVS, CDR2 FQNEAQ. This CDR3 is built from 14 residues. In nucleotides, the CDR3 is TGTGCCAGCAGCTCACAGGGGGGACAACAGCCCCAGCATTTT. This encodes CASSSQGGQQPQHF. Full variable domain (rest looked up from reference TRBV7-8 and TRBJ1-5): GAGVSQSPRYKVAKRGQDVALRCDPISGHVSLFWYQQALGQGPEFLTYFQNEAQLDKSGLPSDRFFAERPEGSVSTLKIQRTQQEDSAVYLCASSSQGGQQPQHFGDGTRLSIL.

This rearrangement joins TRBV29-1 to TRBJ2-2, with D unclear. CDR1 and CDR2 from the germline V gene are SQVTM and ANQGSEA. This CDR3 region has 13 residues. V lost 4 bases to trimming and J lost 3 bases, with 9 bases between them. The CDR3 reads CSVGSGHTGELFF. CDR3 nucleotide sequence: TGCAGCGTTGGTAGTGGCCACACCGGGGAGCTGTTTTTT.

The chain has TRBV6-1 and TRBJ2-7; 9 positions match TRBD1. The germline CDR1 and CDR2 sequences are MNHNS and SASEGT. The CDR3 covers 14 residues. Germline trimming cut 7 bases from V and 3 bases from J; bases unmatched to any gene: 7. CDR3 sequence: CASKLETGGYEQYF. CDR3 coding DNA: TGTGCCAGCAAACTGGAGACAGGGGGCTACGAGCAGTACTTC.

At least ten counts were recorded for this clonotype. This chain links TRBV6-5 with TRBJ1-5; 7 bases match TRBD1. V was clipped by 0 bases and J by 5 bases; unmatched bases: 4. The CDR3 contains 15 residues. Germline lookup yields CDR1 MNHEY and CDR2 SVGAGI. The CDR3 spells CASSYSDRPDQPQHF. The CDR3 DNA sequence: TGTGCCAGCAGTTACTCGGACAGGCCTGATCAGCCCCAGCATTTT.

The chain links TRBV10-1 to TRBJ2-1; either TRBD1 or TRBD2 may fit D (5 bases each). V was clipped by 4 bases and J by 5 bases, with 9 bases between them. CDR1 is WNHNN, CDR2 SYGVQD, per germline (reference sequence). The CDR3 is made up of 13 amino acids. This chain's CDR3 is CASSGDGHNEQFF. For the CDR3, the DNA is TGCGCCAGCAGTGGGGACGGCCACAATGAGCAGTTCTTC.

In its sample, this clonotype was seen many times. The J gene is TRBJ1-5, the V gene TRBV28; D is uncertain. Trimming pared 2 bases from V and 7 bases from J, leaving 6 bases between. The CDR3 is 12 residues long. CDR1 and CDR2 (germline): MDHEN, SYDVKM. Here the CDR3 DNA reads TGTGCCAGCAGTTTAAAAGGCCAGCCCCAGCATTTT. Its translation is CASSLKGQPQHF.

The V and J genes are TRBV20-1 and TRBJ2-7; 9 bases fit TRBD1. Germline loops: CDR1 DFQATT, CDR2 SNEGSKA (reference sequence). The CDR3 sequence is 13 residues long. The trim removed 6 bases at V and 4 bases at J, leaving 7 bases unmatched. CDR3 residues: CSAYGQGPYEQYF. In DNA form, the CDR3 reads TGCAGTGCCTACGGACAGGGGCCATACGAGCAGTACTTC.

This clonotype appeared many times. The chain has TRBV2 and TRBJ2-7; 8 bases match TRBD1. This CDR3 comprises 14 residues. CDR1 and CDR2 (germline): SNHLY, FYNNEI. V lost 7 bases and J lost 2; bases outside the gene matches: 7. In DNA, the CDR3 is TGTGCCAGCACTGGACAGGGCTCTACCTACGAGCAGTACTTC. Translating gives CASTGQGSTYEQYF.

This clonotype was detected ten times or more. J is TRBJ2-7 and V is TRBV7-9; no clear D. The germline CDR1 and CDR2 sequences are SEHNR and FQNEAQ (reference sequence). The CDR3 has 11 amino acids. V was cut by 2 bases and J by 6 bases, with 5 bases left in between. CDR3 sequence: CASSLSGEQYF. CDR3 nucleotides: TGTGCCAGCAGCTTATCCGGCGAGCAGTACTTC.

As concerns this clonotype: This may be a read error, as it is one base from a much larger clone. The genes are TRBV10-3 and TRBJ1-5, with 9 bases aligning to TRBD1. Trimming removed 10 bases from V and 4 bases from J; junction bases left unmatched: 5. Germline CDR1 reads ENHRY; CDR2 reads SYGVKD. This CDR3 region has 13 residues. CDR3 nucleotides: TGTGCCACCAGGACAGGGGAAAATCAGCCCCAGCATTTT. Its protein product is CATRTGENQPQHF.

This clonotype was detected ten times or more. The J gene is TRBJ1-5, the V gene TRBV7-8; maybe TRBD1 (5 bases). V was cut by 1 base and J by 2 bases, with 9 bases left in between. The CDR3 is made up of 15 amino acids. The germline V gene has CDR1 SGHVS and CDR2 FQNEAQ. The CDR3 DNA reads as TGTGCCAGCAGCTTAGGGGGGAGGGGCAATCAGCCCCAGCATTTT. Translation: CASSLGGRGNQPQHF.

The CDR3 loop reads CASSSGRDRGYGYTF. The CDR3 DNA reads TGCGCCAGCAGCAGTGGCCGGGACAGGGGATATGGCTACACCTTC. The V gene is TRBV5-1, the J gene TRBJ1-2, with TRBD1 identical over 10 bases. This CDR3 contains 15 residues. J was trimmed by 5 bases and V by 4 bases; bases with no gene match: 8. Germline CDR1 is SGHRS and CDR2 is YFSETQ.

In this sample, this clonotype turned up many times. The CDR3 spells CASSTLGRDNQPQHF. CDR3 coding DNA: TGTGCCAGCAGTACCCTAGGCAGAGACAATCAGCCCCAGCATTTT. The J gene is TRBJ1-5, the V gene TRBV12-3 or TRBV12-4; D gene uncertain. Trimming removed 5 bases at V and 3 bases at J, with 14 bases between. This CDR3 has 15 amino acids.

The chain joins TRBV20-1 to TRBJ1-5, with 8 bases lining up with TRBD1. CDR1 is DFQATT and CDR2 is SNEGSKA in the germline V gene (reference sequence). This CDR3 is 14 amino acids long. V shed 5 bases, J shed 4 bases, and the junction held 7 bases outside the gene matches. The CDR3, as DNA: TGCAGTGCTTTGCAGGACAGGGCAAATCAGCCCCAGCATTTT. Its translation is CSALQDRANQPQHF.

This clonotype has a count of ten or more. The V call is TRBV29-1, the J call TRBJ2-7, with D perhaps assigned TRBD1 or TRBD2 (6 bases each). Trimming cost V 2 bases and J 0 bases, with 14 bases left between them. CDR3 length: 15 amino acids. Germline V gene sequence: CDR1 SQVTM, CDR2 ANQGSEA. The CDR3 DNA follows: TGCAGCGTTGAAATCGGGGGCTCTAGCTCCTACGAGCAGTACTTC. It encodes CSVEIGGSSSYEQYF.

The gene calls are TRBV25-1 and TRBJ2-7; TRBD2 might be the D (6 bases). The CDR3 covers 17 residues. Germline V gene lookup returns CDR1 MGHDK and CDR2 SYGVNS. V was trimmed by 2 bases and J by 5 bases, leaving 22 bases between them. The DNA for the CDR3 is TGTGCCAGCAGTGAAAGGGTCCCTCGGGAGAATTACCACGAGCAGTACTTC. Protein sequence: CASSERVPRENYHEQYF.

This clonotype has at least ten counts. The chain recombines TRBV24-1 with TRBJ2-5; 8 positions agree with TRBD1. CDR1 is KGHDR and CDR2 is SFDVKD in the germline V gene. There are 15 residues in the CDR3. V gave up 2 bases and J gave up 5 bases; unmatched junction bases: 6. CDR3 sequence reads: CATSDSTGGGETQYF. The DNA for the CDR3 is TGTGCCACCAGTGATTCTACAGGGGGTGGGGAGACCCAGTACTTC.

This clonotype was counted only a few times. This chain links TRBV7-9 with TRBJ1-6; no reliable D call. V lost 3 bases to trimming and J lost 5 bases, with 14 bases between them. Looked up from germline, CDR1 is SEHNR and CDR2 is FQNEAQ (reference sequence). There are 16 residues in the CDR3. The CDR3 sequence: CASSLDPLPHNSPLHF. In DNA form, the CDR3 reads TGTGCCAGCAGCTTGGACCCATTGCCCCATAATTCACCCCTCCACTTT.

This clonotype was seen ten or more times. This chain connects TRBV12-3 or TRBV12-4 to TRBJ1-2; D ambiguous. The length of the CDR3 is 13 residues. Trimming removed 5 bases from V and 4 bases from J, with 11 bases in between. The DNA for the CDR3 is TGTGCCAGCAGTCCAGTTCGTTTCTATGGCTACACCTTC. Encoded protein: CASSPVRFYGYTF.

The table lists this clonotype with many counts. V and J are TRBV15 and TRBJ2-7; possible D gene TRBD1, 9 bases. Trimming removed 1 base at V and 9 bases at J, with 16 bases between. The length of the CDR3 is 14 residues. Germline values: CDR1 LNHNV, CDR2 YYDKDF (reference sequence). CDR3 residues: CATSRAGQGLGQYF. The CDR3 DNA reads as TGTGCCACCAGCAGAGCGGGACAGGGACTAGGGCAGTACTTC.

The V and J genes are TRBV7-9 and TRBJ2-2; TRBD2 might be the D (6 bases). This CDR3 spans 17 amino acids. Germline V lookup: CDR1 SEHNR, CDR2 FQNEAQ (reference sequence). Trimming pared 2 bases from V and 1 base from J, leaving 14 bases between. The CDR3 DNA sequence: TGTGCCAGCAGCTTATTTAAAGGGAGGAAGAACACCGGGGAGCTGTTTTTT. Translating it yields CASSLFKGRKNTGELFF. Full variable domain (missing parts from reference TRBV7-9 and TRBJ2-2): DTGVSQNPRHKITKRGQNVTFRCDPISEHNRLYWYRQTLGQGPEFLTYFQNEAQLEKSRLLSDRFSAERPKGSFSTLEIQRTEQGDSAMYLCASSLFKGRKNTGELFFGEGSRLTVL.

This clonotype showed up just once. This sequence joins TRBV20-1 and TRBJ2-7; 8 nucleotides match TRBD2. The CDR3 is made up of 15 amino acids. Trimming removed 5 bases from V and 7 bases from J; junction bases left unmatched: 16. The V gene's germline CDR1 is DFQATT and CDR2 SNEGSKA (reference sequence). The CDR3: CSAASTSEVPLEQYF. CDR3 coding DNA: TGCAGTGCTGCCTCGACTAGCGAGGTGCCGTTGGAGCAGTACTTC.

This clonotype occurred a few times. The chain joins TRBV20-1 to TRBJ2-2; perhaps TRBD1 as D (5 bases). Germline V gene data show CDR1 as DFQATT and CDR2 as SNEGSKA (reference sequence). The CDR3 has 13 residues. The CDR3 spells CTPDRQGTGELFF. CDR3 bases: TGCACACCCGATCGTCAGGGAACCGGGGAGCTGTTTTTT.

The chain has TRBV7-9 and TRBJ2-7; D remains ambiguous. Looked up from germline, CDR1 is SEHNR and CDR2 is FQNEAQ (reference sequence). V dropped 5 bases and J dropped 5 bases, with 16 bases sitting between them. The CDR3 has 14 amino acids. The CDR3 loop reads CASSLSGTDDEQYF. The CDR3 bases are TGTGCCAGCAGCCTCTCGGGTACCGACGACGAGCAGTACTTC.

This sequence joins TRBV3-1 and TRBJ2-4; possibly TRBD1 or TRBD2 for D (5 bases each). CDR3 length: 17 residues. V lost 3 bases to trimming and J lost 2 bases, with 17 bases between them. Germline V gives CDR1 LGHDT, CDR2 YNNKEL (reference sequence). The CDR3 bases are TGTGCCAGCAGCCACCCCGAGGGACGGCCGACCAAAAACATTCAGTACTTC. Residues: CASSHPEGRPTKNIQYF.

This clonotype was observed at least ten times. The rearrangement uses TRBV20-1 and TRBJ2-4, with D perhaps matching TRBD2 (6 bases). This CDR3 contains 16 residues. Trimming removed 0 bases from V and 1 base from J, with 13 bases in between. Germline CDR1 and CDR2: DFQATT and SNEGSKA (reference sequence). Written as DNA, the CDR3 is TGCAGTGCTAGAGATGGGGGAGGCTCGGCCAAAAACATTCAGTACTTC. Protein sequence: CSARDGGGSAKNIQYF.